A single T cell receptor (beta chain) is shown here with its context. Libraries were prepared by immunoSEQ multiplex PCR; TCRdb keeps only in-frame clonotypes and omits some of them. The sample yields almost 300,000 clones, approximately 86% seen once. CDR1 and CDR2 (germline): SGDLS, YYNGEE. The CDR3 consists of 14 residues. V was pared by 2 bases and J by 13 bases, with 9 bases of the junction left unmatched. The data were obtained in a study of blood T cell repertoires in COVID-19. Whole-study context: Acute-phase and convalescent COVID-19 samples originated in the United States, Italy and Spain. PBMCs, B-cell-depleted T cells, or T cells provided the cDNA or gDNA that made up the material.

The sequence came from a man aged 70-80 years with acute or convalescent COVID-19. The sample was peripheral blood. The V and J genes are TRBV9 and TRBJ2-1; 10 bases agree with TRBD2. The CDR3 DNA reads as TGTGCCAGCAGCGTTCAGCGGGAGGGTTGGAGTCAGTTCTTC. Protein sequence: CASSVQREGWSQFF.